The present T cell receptor (beta chain) was sequenced within a study of T-cell reconstitution after alpha-beta-depleted transplantation in children. Study results and caveats: The high TCRbeta diversity at day 60 in some patients came from surviving recipient T cells and thymic progenitors. It was reported that alpha-beta T cells came from several hundred expanded graft clones (about two months after transplant). Newly produced T cells mostly accounted for T-cell counts and diversity one year post-transplant.

Regarding this clonotype: Its cognate antigen is unknown.

V lost 3 bases to trimming and J lost 3 bases, with 14 bases between them. CDR1 and CDR2 (germline): MDHEN, SYDVKM. This CDR3 contains 16 residues. Unique molecular identifiers were built into the TCRbeta library. TCRdb reprocessed the PCR reads with MiXCR, giving one entry per CDR3 protein. The sample contains 550,000 to 800,000 distinct CDR3 sequences, around 12% of which appear only once. The clonotype comes from a girl aged 2 to 9 with congenital amegakaryocytic thrombocytopenia, due to receive a stem cell transplant. The material was PBMCs, obtained before TCRalphabeta/CD19-depleted stem cell transplant. This chain joins TRBV28 and TRBJ2-2; D is possibly TRBD2 (6 bases). The CDR3 spells CASSFLFSGDTGELFF. DNA of the CDR3: TGTGCCAGCAGTTTTCTATTTAGCGGCGACACCGGGGAGCTGTTTTTT. Combining the CDR3 with reference TRBV28 and TRBJ2-2 gives the whole variable domain DVKVTQSSRYLVKRTGEKVFLECVQDMDHENMFWYRQDPGLGLRLIYFSYDVKMKEKGDIPEGYSVSREKKERFSLILESASTNQTSMYLCASSFLFSGDTGELFFGEGSRLTVL.